Here is one TCR beta chain with its context. Its antigen is undetermined. This entry belongs to a study of T-cell memory formation after mild COVID-19. Study-wide findings and caveats: For second-wave clones that peaked at day 37, SARS-CoV-2 specificity went unverified.

5'RACE with constant-segment primers built TCRalpha and TCRbeta cDNA libraries with UMIs. A single record per CDR3 protein comes from TCRdb applying MiXCR to the 5' RACE reads. The table has hundreds of thousands of distinct CDR3 sequences, roughly 18% seen once; the top ten hold more than 10%. Trimming cost V 6 bases and J 4 bases; bases outside gene matches: 9. The CDR3 consists of 14 residues. Germline CDR1 and CDR2: DFQATT and SNEGSKA (reference sequence). This TCR was recovered from an adult woman who had mild COVID-19 (a few samples of this study predate the infection). Cell type and time point are not known. The chain uses TRBV20-1 and TRBJ2-5; the match to TRBD1 covers 9 bases. Sequencing used PBMCs or a T cell subset sorted from them (not recorded which). The CDR3 is CSAKGTGSPETQYF. The CDR3 region has the DNA TGCAGTGCCAAGGGGACAGGGAGCCCAGAGACCCAGTACTTC.